This TCR beta chain was sequenced in a study of regulatory T cells in long-lasting Graves disease. In this sample, this clonotype turned up many times. Arm-PCR of CDR3 regions and iRepertoire HTBI primers were used to build TCR beta libraries. A single record per CDR3 protein comes from TCRdb applying MiXCR to the multiplex PCR reads. The sample shows about 470,000 distinct CDR3 sequences, 20% of them seen only once. The time point here: persistent/refractory GD, antithyroid drugs over 5 years with positive TRAb. TCR sequences were obtained from RNA taken from PBMCs. CDR1 is MDHEN, CDR2 SYDVKM, per germline. V was pared by 6 bases and J by 0 bases, with 11 bases between. There are 14 residues in the CDR3.

The chain recombines TRBV28 with TRBJ2-5, with D possibly TRBD1 on 5 matching bases. This TCR was recovered from a female donor with Graves disease. Here the sequenced sample was peripheral blood mononuclear cells (PBMCs), taken when the disease was refractory, from a patient treated with antithyroid drugs. The CDR3 coding sequence is TGTGCCAGCAGCTTCGACAGAGACCAAGAGACCCAGTACTTC. Amino acid sequence: CASSFDRDQETQYF.